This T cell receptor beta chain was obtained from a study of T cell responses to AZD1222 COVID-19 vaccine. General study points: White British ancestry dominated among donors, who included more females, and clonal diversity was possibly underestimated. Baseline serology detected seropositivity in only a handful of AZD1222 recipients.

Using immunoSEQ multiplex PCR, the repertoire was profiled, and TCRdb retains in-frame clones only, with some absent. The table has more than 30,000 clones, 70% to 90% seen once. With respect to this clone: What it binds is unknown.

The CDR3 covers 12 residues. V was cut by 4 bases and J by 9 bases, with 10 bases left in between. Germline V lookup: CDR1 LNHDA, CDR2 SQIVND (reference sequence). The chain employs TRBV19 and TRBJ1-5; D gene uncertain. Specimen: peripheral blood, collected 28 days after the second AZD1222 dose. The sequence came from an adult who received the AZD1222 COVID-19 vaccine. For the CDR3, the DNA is TGTGCCAGTAGTACAGCCCTCGGGCCCCAGCATTTT. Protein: CASSTALGPQHF.